What follows is one TCR beta chain and its context. What it binds is not known. The source of the sample is a study of cytomegalovirus exposure and HLA in healthy donors. Overall study findings and caveats: For TCR beta chains, V- and J-gene trimming was later linked to a missense DCLRE1C variant. In an earlier analysis, in some 500 donors, most V segments appeared productive either ~87% or ~30% of the time.

Amplification used 60 Vbeta primers and 13 Jbeta primers. Profiling relied on immunoSEQ multiplex PCR, and the TCRdb table lists in-frame clones only, not all of them. There are over 150,000 clones in the sample; 75% occur only once, and about 4.9% lies in the top ten. This CDR3 comprises 16 residues. Trimming cost V 5 bases and J 8 bases; bases outside gene matches: 10. CDR1 is MNHEY, CDR2 SMNVEV, per germline (reference sequence). The sequence was collected from a male donor in good health and CMV-seronegative. The sequencing input was PBMCs. The chain carries TRBV27 and TRBJ2-1; 12 bases map to TRBD2. The CDR3 DNA reads as TGTGCCAGCAGTCCCACGACTAGCGGGAGAGTAGATGAGCAGTTCTTC. It specifies CASSPTTSGRVDEQFF.